This entry lists 31 T cell receptor beta chains sequenced from one sample in a study of sequential checkpoint blockade in melanoma. Profiling relied on immunoSEQ multiplex PCR, and the TCRdb table lists in-frame clones only, not all of them. The sample contains 5,600 or so clones, approximately 48% of which appear only once. Treatment in this sample: randomized to nivolumab then ipilimumab (arm A) or the reverse (arm B). Sequences were derived from CD8+ T cells sorted from blood (inferred from file names), sampled from a patient given nivolumab and ipilimumab in sequence. The receptor source for this set is a human patient with melanoma. Some clones in this sample may be carry-over from other donors' samples.

This chain connects TRBV6-1 to TRBJ2-7; D may be TRBD2 (6 bases). CDR1 is MNHNS, CDR2 SASEGT, per germline. Trimming cost V 5 bases and J 3 bases, with 8 bases left between them. CDR3 length: 12 amino acids. DNA of the CDR3: TGTGCCAGCAGTCCGGAGGGCTACGAGCAGTACTTC. Amino acid sequence: CASSPEGYEQYF.

V gene TRBV6-5 combines with J gene TRBJ1-2; weak D call: TRBD1 (5 bases). V was shortened by 2 bases and J by 6 bases, with 19 bases between the two germline ends. The CDR3 is 16 residues long. CDR1 MNHEY and CDR2 SVGAGI come from the germline V gene. CDR3 residues: CASSYTAGVQGDGYTF. The DNA of the CDR3 is TGTGCCAGCAGTTACACGGCGGGGGTCCAGGGAGATGGCTACACCTTC.

The CDR3 DNA sequence: TGTGCCAGTAGACCGACAGGGGCCAATAACTATGGCTACACCTTC. The encoded protein is CASRPTGANNYGYTF. V is TRBV19 and J is TRBJ1-2; 8 bases match TRBD1. The CDR3 runs to 15 residues. Trimming took 6 bases from V and 1 from J; bases not matched to a gene: 7. Germline CDR1 and CDR2: LNHDA and SQIVND (reference sequence).

J is TRBJ2-7 and V is TRBV27, with 10 bases aligning to TRBD1. With V trimmed by 6 bases and J by 5 bases, 7 bases remained unmatched. This CDR3 has 14 amino acids. CDR1 is MNHEY and CDR2 is SMNVEV in the germline V gene (reference sequence). The CDR3 bases are TGTGCCAGCAGAAAATGGGACAGGGGAGACGAGCAGTACTTC. This codes for CASRKWDRGDEQYF.

The sample holds one count of this clone. The rearrangement uses TRBV5-5 and TRBJ1-2; 10 nucleotides match TRBD1. J lost 6 bases, V lost 3 bases, and 8 bases had no gene match. CDR1 is SGHKS and CDR2 is YYEKEE in the germline V gene (reference sequence). This CDR3 is 15 amino acids long. CDR3 nucleotides: TGTGCCAGCAGCTCGCTGGACAGGGGGATGGATGGCTACACCTTC. Encoded protein: CASSSLDRGMDGYTF.

The rearrangement uses TRBV7-9 and TRBJ1-2; TRBD1 matches 10 bases. V lost 5 bases, J lost 6 bases, and 3 bases stayed unmatched. From germline, CDR1 is SEHNR and CDR2 FQNEAQ (reference sequence). This CDR3 has 13 amino acids. This CDR3 reads CASSQGTGDGYTF. For the CDR3, the DNA is TGTGCCAGCAGCCAGGGGACAGGGGATGGCTACACCTTC.

V and J are TRBV5-4 and TRBJ2-1; 15 bases line up with TRBD2. Germline CDR1 reads SGHNT; CDR2 reads YYREEE (reference sequence). CDR3 length: 15 residues. With 3 bases clipped from V and 6 bases from J, the junction kept 1 base outside the gene matches. CDR3 nucleotides: TGTGCCAGCAGCTGGGGACTAGCGGGGGGCAATGAGCAGTTCTTC. Protein: CASSWGLAGGNEQFF.

The chain couples TRBV15 to TRBJ2-7; 8 bases agree with TRBD1. CDR1 and CDR2 (germline): LNHNV, YYDKDF (reference sequence). The CDR3 is 14 amino acids. Trimming at V came to 5 bases and at J to 6 bases, leaving 9 bases not matched to a gene. CDR3 bases: TGTGCCACCAGCTACGACAGGGGTATTGGCGAGCAGTACTTC. This codes for CATSYDRGIGEQYF.

The chain recombines TRBV12-1 with TRBJ1-1. TRBV12-1 is a pseudogene. The CDR3 contains 16 residues. The CDR3 loop is CASSFAGCREESEAFF. The CDR3 region has the DNA TGTGCCAGCAGCTTTGCTGGGTGCAGGGAGGAATCTGAAGCTTTCTTT.

V is TRBV11-2 and J is TRBJ2-3; D remains unclear. The germline V and J ends were trimmed by 5 bases and 0 bases, with 9 bases remaining between them. The CDR3 is made up of 14 amino acids. Germline values: CDR1 SGHAT, CDR2 FQNNGV. CDR3 DNA sequence: TGTGCCAGCAGCGTGGCGGATAGCACAGATACGCAGTATTTT. As protein: CASSVADSTDTQYF.

The chain joins TRBV7-9 to TRBJ2-1; D perhaps matches TRBD1 (6 bases). V was clipped by 4 bases and J by 4 bases, with 11 bases between them. The CDR3 covers 14 residues. The germline V gene has CDR1 SEHNR and CDR2 FQNEAQ (reference sequence). The CDR3 loop is CASSSLDRYNEQFF. The DNA for the CDR3 is TGTGCCAGCAGCTCCTTAGACAGGTACAATGAGCAGTTCTTC.

The V and J genes are TRBV7-9 and TRBJ2-6; D is undetermined. In germline, CDR1 is SEHNR, CDR2 FQNEAQ (reference sequence). The CDR3 length is 16 residues. V was trimmed by 1 base and J by 0 bases, leaving 7 bases between them. CDR3 amino acids: CASSLDSSSGANVLTF. The CDR3 DNA reads TGTGCCAGCAGCTTAGACAGTTCCTCTGGGGCCAACGTCCTGACTTTC.

The chain links TRBV9 to TRBJ1-2; 7 bases line up with TRBD1. With 3 bases clipped from V and 5 bases from J, the junction kept 13 bases outside the gene matches. CDR1 SGDLS and CDR2 YYNGEE come from the germline V gene. CDR3 size: 16 residues. The DNA for the CDR3 is TGTGCCAGCAGCGGATTGACAGGGAGGAATACTTATGGCTACACCTTC. Its translation is CASSGLTGRNTYGYTF.

The chain is built from TRBV7-9 and TRBJ2-7, with 8 bases fitting TRBD2. Germline values: CDR1 SEHNR, CDR2 FQNEAQ (reference sequence). The CDR3 is 14 residues long. Trimming took 2 bases from V and 6 from J; bases not matched to a gene: 6. In DNA, the CDR3 is TGTGCCAGCAGCTTATCCGGGGGGGGCGGCGAGCAGTACTTC. Protein: CASSLSGGGGEQYF.

This chain uses TRBV19 with TRBJ1-5; D is possibly TRBD1 (6 bases). This CDR3 comprises 16 residues. Germline loops: CDR1 LNHDA, CDR2 SQIVND (reference sequence). Between the trimmed V and J ends, which lost 5 bases and 2 bases, there was a span of 16 bases. Written as DNA, the CDR3 is TGTGCCAGTAGTCCCCGTGAAGGGGGGGGCAATCAGCCCCAGCATTTT. Residues: CASSPREGGGNQPQHF.

This clone showed up just a few times. V and J are TRBV27 and TRBJ2-7; 12 nucleotides match TRBD2. This CDR3 contains 16 residues. Trimming at V came to 4 bases and at J to 3 bases, leaving 7 bases not matched to a gene. Germline CDR1 and CDR2: MNHEY and SMNVEV (reference sequence). The CDR3 DNA sequence: TGTGCCAGCAGTTACTTTTCGACTAGCGGGGGCTACGAGCAGTACTTC. Protein sequence: CASSYFSTSGGYEQYF.

The J gene is TRBJ2-7, the V gene TRBV7-2, with 8 bases aligning to TRBD2. V was clipped by 1 base and J by 5 bases; unmatched bases: 4. CDR1 and CDR2 from the germline V gene are SGHTA and FQGNSA. The CDR3 totals 14 residues. The CDR3 DNA is TGTGCCAGCAGCTTAGTGCGGGGGGCACACGAGCAGTACTTC. Its translation is CASSLVRGAHEQYF. Supplemented by reference TRBV7-2 and TRBJ2-7, the full variable domain reads GAGVSQSPSNKVTEKGKDVELRCDPISGHTALYWYRQSLGQGLEFLIYFQGNSAPDKSGLPSDRFSAERTGGSVSTLTIQRTQQEDSAVYLCASSLVRGAHEQYFGPGTRLTVT.

This chain connects TRBV5-6 to TRBJ1-2; D possibly corresponds to TRBD1 (5 bases). CDR1 and CDR2 from the germline V gene are SGHDT and YYEEEE. Trimming took 2 bases from V and 4 from J, leaving 12 bases between them. The CDR3 extends over 14 amino acids. Here the CDR3 reads CASSFGGLLYGYTF. CDR3 in DNA: TGTGCCAGCAGCTTCGGGGGTTTGCTCTATGGCTACACCTTC.

This clone was counted between two and nine times. The CDR3 region has the DNA TGTGCCAGCAGCCCTACGGGGTTCAGCTCAGATACGCAGTATTTT. Translation gives CASSPTGFSSDTQYF. The V gene is TRBV5-4, the J gene TRBJ2-3; maybe TRBD2 (5 bases). The germline CDR1 and CDR2 sequences are SGHNT and YYREEE (reference sequence). There are 15 residues in the CDR3. The germline V and J ends were trimmed by 4 bases and 4 bases, with 16 bases remaining between them.

The rearrangement links TRBV11-2 to TRBJ1-2; D perhaps matches TRBD1 (5 bases). Germline CDR1 and CDR2: SGHAT and FQNNGV. Deletions cut 5 bases from V and 4 bases from J, with 11 bases between. The CDR3 is made up of 13 amino acids. The CDR3 is CASSPPDSYGYTF. The CDR3 nucleotides are TGTGCCAGCAGCCCCCCCGACAGCTATGGCTACACCTTC. The entire variable domain, with the rest obtained from reference TRBV11-2 and TRBJ1-2, is as follows: EAGVAQSPRYKIIEKRQSVAFWCNPISGHATLYWYQQILGQGPKLLIQFQNNGVVDDSQLPKDRFSAERLKGVDSTLKIQPAKLEDSAVYLCASSPPDSYGYTFGSGTRLTVV.

V and J are TRBV19 and TRBJ1-4; maybe TRBD1 (6 bases). This CDR3 is built from 14 residues. Germline CDR1 and CDR2: LNHDA and SQIVND (reference sequence). V lost 7 bases and J 5 bases, leaving 14 bases between the germline ends. The CDR3 DNA is TGTGCCAGTAAACGCGGACAGAAGAATGAAAAACTGTTTTTT. Amino acid sequence: CASKRGQKNEKLFF.

This clone was picked up one time. The chain is built from TRBV4-3 and TRBJ1-1; no firm D call. CDR3 length: 14 amino acids. V lost 1 base, J lost 4 bases, and 10 bases lay in between. Germline CDR1 LGHNA, CDR2 YSLEER. The CDR3, as DNA: TGCGCCAGCAGCCAAGGGAGGGTAAGCACTGAAGCTTTCTTT. Protein product: CASSQGRVSTEAFF.

This chain uses TRBV19 with TRBJ1-5; TRBD1 might be the D (6 bases). The CDR3 sequence is 15 residues long. V lost 1 base, J lost 2 bases, and 9 bases lay in between. Germline V gene lookup returns CDR1 LNHDA and CDR2 SQIVND (reference sequence). The CDR3 spells CASSIVQGGNQPQHF. CDR3 coding DNA: TGTGCCAGTAGTATAGTACAGGGAGGCAATCAGCCCCAGCATTTT.

This clone has just a few counts. The rearrangement joins TRBV9 to TRBJ2-7; 9 bases agree with TRBD1. The CDR3 extends over 13 amino acids. J was trimmed by 3 bases and V by 2 bases; bases with no gene match: 0. Germline lookup yields CDR1 SGDLS and CDR2 YYNGEE. The CDR3 loop is CASSVTGGYEQYF. For the CDR3, the DNA is TGTGCCAGCAGCGTGACAGGGGGCTACGAGCAGTACTTC. Variable domain in full (rest from reference TRBV9 and TRBJ2-7): DSGVTQTPKHLITATGQRVTLRCSPRSGDLSVYWYQQSLDQGLQFLIQYYNGEERAKGNILERFSAQQFPDLHSELNLSSLELGDSALYFCASSVTGGYEQYFGPGTRLTVT.

This chain joins TRBV2 and TRBJ2-7; weak D call: TRBD2 (6 bases). Germline CDR1 reads SNHLY; CDR2 reads FYNNEI. The CDR3 extends over 12 amino acids. Trimming left V 4 bases short and J 2 bases short, with 6 bases between. Here the CDR3 reads CASSAGAYEQYF. CDR3 nucleotide sequence: TGTGCCAGCAGTGCGGGGGCCTACGAGCAGTACTTC.

The rearrangement links TRBV4-1 to TRBJ1-1; D is uncertain. From germline, CDR1 is MGHRA and CDR2 YSYEKL. V was trimmed by 1 base and J by 7 bases, leaving 7 bases between them. The length of the CDR3 is 12 residues. The CDR3 bases are TGCGCCAGCAGCCAAGGGGCGGGTGAAGCTTTCTTT. Protein: CASSQGAGEAFF.

The chain employs TRBV5-1 and TRBJ2-7; TRBD1 matches 7 bases. This CDR3 region has 14 residues. Trimming cost V 1 base and J 3 bases; bases outside gene matches: 4. Germline lookup yields CDR1 SGHRS and CDR2 YFSETQ. This CDR3 is CASSLRQGNYEQYF. Here the CDR3 DNA reads TGCGCCAGCAGCTTGAGACAGGGTAACTACGAGCAGTACTTC.

This clone ranks as medium-sized. The gene calls are TRBV11-2 and TRBJ2-7; 8 nucleotides agree with TRBD2. The length of the CDR3 is 14 residues. With V trimmed by 4 bases and J by 3 bases, 5 bases remained unmatched. Germline assignment: CDR1 SGHAT and CDR2 FQNNGV. The CDR3 nucleotides read TGTGCCAGCAGCTCCGGGGGGGAAATCTACGAGCAGTACTTC. This sequence encodes CASSSGGEIYEQYF.

The genes are TRBV27 and TRBJ1-5; tentatively, D is TRBD1 (6 bases). The CDR3 covers 16 residues. Germline V gene sequence: CDR1 MNHEY, CDR2 SMNVEV (reference sequence). With 3 bases removed from V and 5 bases from J, the gap between germline ends came to 17 bases. The CDR3 loop is CASSFRGGGPHQPQHF. The CDR3 DNA is TGTGCCAGCAGTTTTAGGGGAGGGGGGCCTCATCAGCCCCAGCATTTT.

Here the CDR3 reads CASSLNVDRGSGNTIYF. The CDR3, as DNA: TGTGCCAGCTCTCTCAATGTCGACAGGGGATCTGGAAACACCATATATTTT. The V call is TRBV18, the J call TRBJ1-3; 8 positions agree with TRBD1. The CDR3 length is 17 residues. The V segment lost 6 bases and the J segment 1 base; nucleotides outside the gene matches: 11. Germline V CDR1 and CDR2: KGHSH, LQKENI.

The chain recombines TRBV28 with TRBJ1-6; D gene uncertain. V was shortened by 4 bases and J by 8 bases, with 21 bases between the two germline ends. The germline V gene encodes CDR1 MDHEN and CDR2 SYDVKM. The CDR3 is 17 amino acids. The CDR3 sequence is CASSYPSWEFRDSPLHF. CDR3 sequence (DNA): TGTGCCAGCAGTTACCCTTCTTGGGAGTTTCGGGATTCACCCCTCCACTTT. Complete variable domain (other parts from reference TRBV28 and TRBJ1-6): DVKVTQSSRYLVKRTGEKVFLECVQDMDHENMFWYRQDPGLGLRLIYFSYDVKMKEKGDIPEGYSVSREKKERFSLILESASTNQTSMYLCASSYPSWEFRDSPLHFGNGTRLTVT.